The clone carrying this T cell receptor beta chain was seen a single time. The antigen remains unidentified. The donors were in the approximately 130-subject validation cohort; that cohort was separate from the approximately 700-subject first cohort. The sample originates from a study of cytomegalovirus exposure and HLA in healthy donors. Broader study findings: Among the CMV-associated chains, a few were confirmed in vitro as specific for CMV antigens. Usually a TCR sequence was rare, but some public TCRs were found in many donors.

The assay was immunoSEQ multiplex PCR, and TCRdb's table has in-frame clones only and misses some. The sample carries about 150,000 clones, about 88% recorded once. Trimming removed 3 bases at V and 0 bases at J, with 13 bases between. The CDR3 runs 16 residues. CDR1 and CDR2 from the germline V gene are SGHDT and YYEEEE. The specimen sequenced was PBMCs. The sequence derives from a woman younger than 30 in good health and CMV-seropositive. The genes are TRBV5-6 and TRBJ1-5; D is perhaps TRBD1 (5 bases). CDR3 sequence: CASSSRGSYSNQPQHF. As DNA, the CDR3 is TGTGCCAGCAGCTCCCGGGGGTCTTATAGCAATCAGCCCCAGCATTTT. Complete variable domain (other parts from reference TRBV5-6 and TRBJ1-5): DAGVTQSPTHLIKTRGQQVTLRCSPKSGHDTVSWYQQALGQGPQFIFQYYEEEERQRGNFPDRFSGHQFPNYSSELNVNALLLGDSALYLCASSSRGSYSNQPQHFGDGTRLSIL.